This TCR beta chain was identified during a study of T cell responses to AZD1222 COVID-19 vaccine. Data came from immunoSEQ multiplex PCR; TCRdb stores just in-frame clones and leaves some out. The top ten hold about 10% of the sample, which has 95,000 to 150,000 clones, over 75% seen once. Remarks on this clone: Its antigen is unidentified.

Germline assignment: CDR1 SGHNT and CDR2 YENEEA. This CDR3 has 14 residues. Trimming took off 3 bases at V and 6 bases at J, with 11 bases between the two ends. Whole-study findings and limits: Of the AZD1222 recipients, only five to seven were seropositive at baseline. Reportedly, close to half of spike-specific TCRs are directed against unmutated variant regions. Most donors were white British and more were female, and clonal diversity was possibly underestimated. The span of vaccine-associated CD4 TCRs extended across spike, with dominance at 160-218 and 743-854.

The sample was peripheral blood, taken on day 0 of AZD1222 vaccination. This TCR came from an adult in good health. This chain connects TRBV11-3 to TRBJ2-2; possible D gene TRBD1, 5 bases. The CDR3 is CASSLGTGAGELFF. DNA of the CDR3: TGTGCCAGCAGCTTGGGTACAGGTGCCGGGGAGCTGTTTTTT.